This is a list of T cell receptor beta chains from one sample in a study of blood T cell repertoires in COVID-19. Sequencing was performed with immunoSEQ multiplex PCR; in TCRdb, only in-frame clones are kept and a portion is missing. The repertoire consists of more than 50,000 clones, with roughly 71% occurring once and the leading ten covering roughly 30%. The specimen sequenced was peripheral blood. All receptors come from a woman older than 75 with acute or convalescent COVID-19. Each CDR3 is given with its conserved first and last residue. The D gene is left open where the match is weak. Clone size, where shown, is once, few, many, or a class for clones that have expanded.

TRBV28	TRBJ1-1	NA	NA	TGTGCCAGCAGTTTTAGAATCCCGAACACTGAAGCTTTCTTT	CASSFRIPNTEAFF
TRBV5-1	TRBJ2-1	NA	TRBD1	TGCGCCAGCAGCTTGGGTCTCGGGACAGGAGACAATGAGCAGTTCTTC	CASSLGLGTGDNEQFF
TRBV7-9	TRBJ2-7	NA	TRBD1	TGTGCCAGCAGCAAACAAGACCACAGACAGGGCTACTCCTACGAGCAGTACTTC	CASSKQDHRQGYSYEQYF
TRBV4-3	TRBJ2-7	NA	TRBD2	TGCGCCAGCAGCCAATCAGCCGGGACTACGATTTCCTACGAGCAGTACTTC	CASSQSAGTTISYEQYF
TRBV18	TRBJ1-2	NA	NA	TGTGCCAGCTCACCACCGGTGGTCGGTGGTGCGGCGAACTATGGCTACACCTTC	CASSPPVVGGAANYGYTF
TRBV11-2	TRBJ2-7	few	TRBD2	TGTGCCAGCAGAGTAGGAGCGGGGAGATCAGACGAGCAGTACTTC	CASRVGAGRSDEQYF
TRBV28	TRBJ2-1	NA	NA	TGTGCCAGCAGTCGACCGGGTCATAAGAGCAATGAGCAGTTCTTC	CASSRPGHKSNEQFF
TRBV3-1/TRBV3-2	TRBJ2-4	NA	TRBD2	TGTGCCAGCAGCCAAGTCCCCGGGACTAGCGACCAAGGTATGGCCAAAAACATTCAGTACTTC	CASSQVPGTSDQGMAKNIQYF
TRBV11-2	TRBJ2-7	medium-sized	NA	TGTGCCAGCAGCTTAGTGTATTCAGGCAACGAGCAGTACTTC	CASSLVYSGNEQYF
TRBV5-5	TRBJ2-5	NA	NA	TGTGCCAGCTCTACCGGGAGTTTAAGGGTCCAAGAGACCCAGTACTTC	CASSTGSLRVQETQYF
TRBV5-6	TRBJ2-5	NA	TRBD1	TGTGCCAGCAGCTTGGCCGGGACAGGCCAAGAGACCCAGTACTTC	CASSLAGTGQETQYF
TRBV27	TRBJ2-5	NA	TRBD1	TGTGCCAGCAGTTTAAGGTTAGGTAGGACAGGCCAAGAGACCCAGTACTTC	CASSLRLGRTGQETQYF
TRBV5-8	TRBJ2-7	NA	TRBD1	TGTGCCAGCAGCCAAATCCGGGACAGTGCCCCTCGTAGGTACTTC	CASSQIRDSAPRRYF
TRBV9	TRBJ1-1	NA	NA	TGTGCCAGCAGCGTGGGGCCTATGAACACTGAAGCTTTCTTT	CASSVGPMNTEAFF
TRBV18	TRBJ2-1	few	NA	TGTGCCAGCTCACCAGACGGGCCTGGGCGGGGGCCCTGGGATGAGCAGTTCTTC	CASSPDGPGRGPWDEQFF
TRBV7-9	TRBJ1-2	few	NA	TGTGCCAGCAGCTCCCCGGGGAGAAACTATGGCTACACCTTC	CASSSPGRNYGYTF
TRBV12-3/TRBV12-4	TRBJ1-4	once	NA	TGTGCCAGCAGTCGGGACACGGTGGAACTGTTTTTT	CASSRDTVELFF
TRBV4-3	TRBJ2-7	NA	TRBD2	TGCGCCAGCAGCCAAGATCTAACTAGCGGGAATAACGCCTACGAGCAGTACTTC	CASSQDLTSGNNAYEQYF
TRBV28	TRBJ1-5	NA	NA	TGTGCCAGCAATCCTCAACAGGGATTTCAGCCCCAGCATTTT	CASNPQQGFQPQHF
TRBV19	TRBJ1-1	NA	NA	TGTGCCAGTAGTATCGTCCCGGGAATAGTAAACACTGAAGCTTTCTTT	CASSIVPGIVNTEAFF
TRBV19	TRBJ1-1	NA	NA	TGTGCCAGTAGCATCACAGGGAACACTGAAGCTTTCTTT	CASSITGNTEAFF
TRBV12-3/TRBV12-4	TRBJ1-2	NA	TRBD1	TGTGCCAGCAAGGACAGGGGGCCCAGAGGCTACACCTTC	CASKDRGPRGYTF
TRBV7-6	TRBJ2-2	NA	TRBD1	TGTGCCAGCAGGCCGACAGGGGGAGGCCGAATCACCGGGGAGCTGTTTTTT	CASRPTGGGRITGELFF
TRBV7-9	TRBJ2-6	few	TRBD1	TGTGCCAGCAGCCAACCCGACAGGGGGCGAAGTGGGGCCAACGTCCTGACTTTC	CASSQPDRGRSGANVLTF
TRBV5-4	TRBJ1-5	NA	NA	TGTGCCAGCAGCTTCGGGGGGGAAGGTCAGCCCCAGCATTTT	CASSFGGEGQPQHF
TRBV7-2	TRBJ1-4	NA	NA	TGTGCCAGCAGAGAGGACCCAGGGGCGATGAAACTGTTTTTT	CASREDPGAMKLFF
TRBV7-2	TRBJ2-1	NA	NA	TGTGCCAGCAGCTCGACTACTTGGAATGAGCAGTTCTTC	CASSSTTWNEQFF
TRBV6-2/TRBV6-3	TRBJ2-1	NA	TRBD1	TGTGCCAGCAGTTTCACCGACAGGGGGCGCGAAATATTCTTC	CASSFTDRGREIFF
TRBV7-2	TRBJ1-3	NA	TRBD1	TGTGCCAGCAGCTTAGCGCTTTTAGGACAGGGTGGAAACACCATATATTTT	CASSLALLGQGGNTIYF
TRBV5-8	TRBJ2-2	NA	NA	TGTGCCAGCAGCTTGGACGTCGGCGGGGAGCTGTTTTTT	CASSLDVGGELFF
TRBV28	TRBJ1-1	few	NA	TGTGCCAGCAGTCCCCCGGGTGAAGGGAGCACTGAAGCTTTCTTT	CASSPPGEGSTEAFF
TRBV7-6	TRBJ2-2	NA	TRBD1	TGTGCCAGCAGCTCCAGGACAGGGAGCACCGGGGAGCTGTTTTTT	CASSSRTGSTGELFF
TRBV18	TRBJ2-6	NA	TRBD2	TGTGCCAGCTCACCACGGGCTAGCGGGATTGGGTCTGGGGCCAACGTCCTGACTTTC	CASSPRASGIGSGANVLTF
TRBV5-1	TRBJ2-5	NA	NA	TGCGCCAGCAGCTTCCTGCAAGAGACCCAGTACTTC	CASSFLQETQYF
TRBV9	TRBJ2-7	NA	TRBD2	TGTGCCAGCAGCGTATCTAGCGGGAGTACCTACGAGCAGTACTTC	CASSVSSGSTYEQYF
TRBV18	TRBJ1-5	NA	TRBD1	TGTGCCAGCTCATTACTCCGGGACAGAGGGGTTCAGCCCCAGCATTTT	CASSLLRDRGVQPQHF
TRBV28	TRBJ1-4	NA	NA	TGTGCCAGCAGTCGTATCGCGGCGGATGCAACTAATGAAAAACTGTTTTTT	CASSRIAADATNEKLFF
TRBV19	TRBJ2-2	NA	TRBD1	TGTGCCAGTAGTATTAAGGGACAGATAAAATACACCGGGGAGCTGTTTTTT	CASSIKGQIKYTGELFF
TRBV2	TRBJ2-4	NA	NA	TGTGCCAGCAGGTTACTAGTAGCCAAAAACATTCAGTACTTC	CASRLLVAKNIQYF
TRBV9	TRBJ1-1	NA	NA	TGTGCCAGCAGCGCTCTAGGGGTGAACACTGAAGCTTTCTTT	CASSALGVNTEAFF
TRBV28	TRBJ1-2	NA	NA	TGTGCCAGCAGTTTAAGGGCCGGGGCAGGGGTAGGTGGCTACACCTTC	CASSLRAGAGVGGYTF
TRBV4-1	TRBJ2-7	NA	NA	TGCGCCAGCAGCCAAGACCCGCTGCGGGTGTCCTACGAGCAGTACTTC	CASSQDPLRVSYEQYF
TRBV7-2	TRBJ2-2	once	NA	TGTGCCAGCAGCCACCCGGGCACCGGGGAGCTGTTTTTT	CASSHPGTGELFF
TRBV10-1	TRBJ2-1	NA	TRBD2	TGCGCCAGCAGTACCTCCGGACTAGCGGAGGGGTCCTCCTACAATGAGCAGTTCTTC	CASSTSGLAEGSSYNEQFF
TRBV19	TRBJ2-3	NA	TRBD1	TGTGCCAGTACTAGGACAGGTTTTACAGATACGCAGTATTTT	CASTRTGFTDTQYF
TRBV2	TRBJ2-4	NA	NA	TGTGCCAGCAGTGAAGCGGGGGGATATTTAGCCAAAAACATTCAGTACTTC	CASSEAGGYLAKNIQYF
TRBV3-1/TRBV3-2	TRBJ2-7	NA	TRBD1	TGTGCCAGCAGCCAGGACAGGTTCTCCTACGAGCAGTACTTC	CASSQDRFSYEQYF
TRBV6-1	TRBJ2-3	few	NA	TGTGCCAGCAGTGAAGTGACACTCACAGATACGCAGTATTTT	CASSEVTLTDTQYF
TRBV5-4	TRBJ1-2	NA	TRBD1	TGTGCCAGCAGCTGGGGTTTGGGACAGGAAAACTATGGCTACACCTTC	CASSWGLGQENYGYTF
TRBV5-4	TRBJ2-7	NA	TRBD2	TGTGCCAGCAGCACTTCCTCTAGCGGGAGCATCTACGAGCAGTACTTC	CASSTSSSGSIYEQYF
TRBV7-2	TRBJ2-5	once	TRBD2	TGTGCCAGCAGCTTAGGGTCCAGCGGGGGGCAAGAGACCCAGTACTTC	CASSLGSSGGQETQYF
TRBV19	TRBJ2-1	NA	TRBD2	TGTGCCAGTAGTATAGGAGCGGGAAGAGGTTACAATGAGCAGTTCTTC	CASSIGAGRGYNEQFF
TRBV10-2	TRBJ2-3	once	TRBD1	TGCGCCAGCAGACAAGGACAGGGGAATTTAGGTACGCAGTATTTT	CASRQGQGNLGTQYF
TRBV28	TRBJ1-1	few	NA	TGTGCCAGCAGTTTATTTTCCGTTAAGAACACTGAAGCTTTCTTT	CASSLFSVKNTEAFF